The clone carrying this T cell receptor beta chain has ten or more counts. Its target is not known. Per germline, CDR1 WNHNN and CDR2 SYGVQD (reference sequence). The CDR3 contains 13 residues. The V gene lost 3 bases and the J gene lost 2 bases, with 7 bases spanning the gap. This record comes from a study of Graves' ophthalmopathy and Graves' hyperthyroidism. Amplified material comprised TCR beta CDR3 regions derived from RNA transcripts. RT-PCR in the first round used HTBI primers; a second-round multiplex PCR followed. TCRdb used MiXCR to reprocess the multiplex PCR reads, holding one entry per CDR3 protein. Among 200,000 to 250,000 distinct CDR3 sequences, roughly a fifth were seen once, and the ten largest hold around 45%. General study results and limits: Among expanded thyroid clonotypes above 0.001 frequency, most also occurred in blood.

This sequence was found in a woman aged 50 to 60 with Graves' ophthalmopathy. V is TRBV10-1 and J is TRBJ2-5; no definite D call. The specimen was peripheral blood. The CDR3 sequence is CASSDLQQETQYF. The CDR3 DNA is TGCGCCAGCAGTGATTTACAGCAAGAGACCCAGTACTTC.